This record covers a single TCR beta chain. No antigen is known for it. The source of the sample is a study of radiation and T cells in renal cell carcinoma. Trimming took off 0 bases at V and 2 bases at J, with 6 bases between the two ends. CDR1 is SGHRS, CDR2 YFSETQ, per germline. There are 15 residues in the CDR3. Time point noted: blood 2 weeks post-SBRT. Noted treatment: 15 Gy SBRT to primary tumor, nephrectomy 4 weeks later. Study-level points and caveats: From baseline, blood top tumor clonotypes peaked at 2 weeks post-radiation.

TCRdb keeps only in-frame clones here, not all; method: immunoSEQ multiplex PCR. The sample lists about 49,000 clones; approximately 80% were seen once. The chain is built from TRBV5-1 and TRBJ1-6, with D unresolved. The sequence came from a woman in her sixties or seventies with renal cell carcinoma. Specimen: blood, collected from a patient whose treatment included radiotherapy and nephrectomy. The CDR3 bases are TGCGCCAGCAGCTTGGGGTCTACCTATAATTCACCCCTCCACTTT. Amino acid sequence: CASSLGSTYNSPLHF.